The present TCR beta chain was sequenced within a study of blood T cell repertoires in COVID-19. Assay: immunoSEQ multiplex PCR; the TCRdb copy retains only in-frame clones and omits some. The data contain hundreds of thousands of clones, approximately 86% of them seen just once; the ten biggest clones take up about 1.7%. CDR3 size: 15 residues. Germline values: CDR1 SGHDT, CDR2 YYEEEE. V was cut by 4 bases and J by 2 bases, with 15 bases left in between. The sequencing sample was made of peripheral blood. The J gene is TRBJ1-2, the V gene TRBV5-6; D possibly corresponds to TRBD1 (6 bases). This receptor was identified in a woman aged 55-75 years who had recovered from COVID-19. The CDR3 region is CASSATGTLNYGYTF. The DNA of the CDR3 is TGTGCCAGCAGCGCAACCGGGACACTAAACTATGGCTACACCTTC.